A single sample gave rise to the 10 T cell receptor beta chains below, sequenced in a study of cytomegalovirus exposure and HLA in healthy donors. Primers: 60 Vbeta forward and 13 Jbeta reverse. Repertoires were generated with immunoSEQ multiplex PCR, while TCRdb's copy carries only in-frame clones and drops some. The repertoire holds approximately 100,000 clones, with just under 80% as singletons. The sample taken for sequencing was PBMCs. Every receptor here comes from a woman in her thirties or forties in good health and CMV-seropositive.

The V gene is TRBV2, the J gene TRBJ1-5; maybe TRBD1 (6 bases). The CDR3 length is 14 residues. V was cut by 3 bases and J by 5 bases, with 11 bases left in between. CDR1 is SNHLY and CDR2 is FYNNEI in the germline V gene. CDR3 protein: CASSEGDIYQPQHF. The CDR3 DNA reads TGTGCCAGCAGTGAGGGGGACATTTATCAGCCCCAGCATTTT.

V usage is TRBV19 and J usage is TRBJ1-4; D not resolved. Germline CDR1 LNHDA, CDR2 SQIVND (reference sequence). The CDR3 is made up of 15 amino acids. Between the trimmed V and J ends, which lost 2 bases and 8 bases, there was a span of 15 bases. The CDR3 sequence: CASSIRGNGPEKLFF. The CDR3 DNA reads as TGTGCCAGTAGTATACGAGGGAACGGCCCCGAAAAACTGTTTTTT.

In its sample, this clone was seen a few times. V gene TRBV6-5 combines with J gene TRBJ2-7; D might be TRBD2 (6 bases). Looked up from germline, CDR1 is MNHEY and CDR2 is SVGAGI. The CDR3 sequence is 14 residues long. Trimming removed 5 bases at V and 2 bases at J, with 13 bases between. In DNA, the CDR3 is TGTGCCAGCAGTCGCGGGGTGCGCACCTACGAGCAGTACTTC. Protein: CASSRGVRTYEQYF.

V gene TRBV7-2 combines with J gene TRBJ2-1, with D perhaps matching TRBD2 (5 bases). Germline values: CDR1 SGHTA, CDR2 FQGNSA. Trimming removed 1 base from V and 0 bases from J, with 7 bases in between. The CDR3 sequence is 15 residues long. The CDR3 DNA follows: TGTGCCAGCAGCTTAGAAGGGAGCTCCTACAATGAGCAGTTCTTC. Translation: CASSLEGSSYNEQFF.

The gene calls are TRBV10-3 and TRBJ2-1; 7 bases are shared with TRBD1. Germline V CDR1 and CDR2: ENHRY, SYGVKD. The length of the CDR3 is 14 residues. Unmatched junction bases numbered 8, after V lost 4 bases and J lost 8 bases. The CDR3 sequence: CAISADRALDEQFF. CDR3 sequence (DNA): TGTGCCATCAGTGCAGACAGGGCCTTGGATGAGCAGTTCTTC.

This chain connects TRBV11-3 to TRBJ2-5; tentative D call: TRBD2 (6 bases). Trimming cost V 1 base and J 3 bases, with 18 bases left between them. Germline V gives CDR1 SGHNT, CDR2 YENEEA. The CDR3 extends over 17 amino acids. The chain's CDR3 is CASSLGVMGGKEETQYF. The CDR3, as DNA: TGTGCCAGCAGCTTAGGGGTGATGGGCGGGAAGGAAGAGACCCAGTACTTC.

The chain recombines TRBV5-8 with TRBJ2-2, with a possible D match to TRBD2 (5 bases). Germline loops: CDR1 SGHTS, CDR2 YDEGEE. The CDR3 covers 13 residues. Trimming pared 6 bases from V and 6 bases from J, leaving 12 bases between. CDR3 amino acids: CASTPLGAGELFF. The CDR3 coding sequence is TGTGCCAGCACCCCCCTCGGGGCCGGGGAGCTGTTTTTT.

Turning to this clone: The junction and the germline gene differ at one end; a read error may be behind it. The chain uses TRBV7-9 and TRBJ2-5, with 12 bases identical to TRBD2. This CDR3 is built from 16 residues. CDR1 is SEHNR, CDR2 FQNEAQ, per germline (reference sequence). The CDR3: CSSSFTTGLAGETQYF. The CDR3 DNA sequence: TGTTCCAGCAGCTTTACCACGGGACTAGCGGGAGAGACCCAGTACTTC.

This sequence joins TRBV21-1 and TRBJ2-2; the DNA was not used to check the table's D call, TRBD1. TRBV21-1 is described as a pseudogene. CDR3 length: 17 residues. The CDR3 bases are TGTGCCAGCAGCAAAGGAGGGGGACAGGGGTTCGCCGGGGAGCTGTTTTTT. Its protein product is CASSKGGGQGFAGELFF.

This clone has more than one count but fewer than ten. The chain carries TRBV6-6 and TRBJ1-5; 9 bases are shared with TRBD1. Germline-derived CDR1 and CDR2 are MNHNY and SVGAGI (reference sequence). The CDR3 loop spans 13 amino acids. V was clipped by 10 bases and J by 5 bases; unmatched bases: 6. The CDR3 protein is CANGQGKDQPQHF. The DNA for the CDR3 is TGTGCCAACGGACAGGGGAAGGATCAGCCCCAGCATTTT.